The TCR beta chain under discussion was sequenced for a study of T-cell memory formation after mild COVID-19 (TCRdb year 2021). For the study in its entirety: Most TCR sequence clusters were specific to one of the two donors. T-cell clones expanding and contracting after mild COVID-19 in two donors were tracked by longitudinal TCRalpha and TCRbeta repertoire sequencing. The cohort comprised two young, previously healthy adult volunteers, one female and one male.

This clonotype was observed a few times. Its antigen target is currently unknown. Nothing much larger sits one base from this clone, and base qualities are not available. Ficoll-Paque density gradient centrifugation was used to isolate PBMCs. Sequencing was carried out with an Illumina NovaSeq 6000. Using 5'RACE with constant-segment primers, TCRalpha and TCRbeta cDNA libraries were constructed, with sample barcodes and unique molecular identifiers added in the process. Trizol reagent was used to extract RNA from every sample. The libraries were amplified in two PCR steps, and the second step added a second sample barcode and Illumina TruSeq adapters. Libraries were sequenced on an Illumina NovaSeq with 2 x 150 bp paired-end reads. The authors' pipeline ran thus. The reads were demultiplexed and collapsed into UMI-guided consensus sequences using migec v1.2.7. Using mixcr v2.1.11, UMI consensuses were aligned to TRA and TRB V and J templates and then assembled into clonotypes. A clonotype was counted as expanded or contracted only when both edgeR and NoisET called the clonotype significant, with the noise models trained on biological replicates. For edgeR calls, the cutoffs were a false discovery rate-adjusted p below 0.01 and a log2 fold-change threshold of 1. As an exploratory analysis of dynamics, max-normalized trajectories of the 1000 most abundant clonotypes were examined by PCA with hierarchical clustering. Separately sequenced CD4+ and CD8+ repertoires were used to assign the CD4 or CD8 phenotype of responding clones. TCRdb handled the public reads itself, with Q25 trimming in fastp and clone calling in MiXCR, and kept productive beta chains. Rows with one shared CDR3 protein collapse into an entry with the most common genes and DNA. The V and J calls and clone size come from TCRdb's table, not from the authors' own analysis. The sample table lists around 410,000 distinct CDR3 sequences, more than 20% of them with a count of one. Around 13% of the sample is taken by the ten largest.

Sequences MNHEY (CDR1) and SVGAGI (CDR2) are obtained from the germline V gene. V and J are truncated by 5 bases and 7 bases respectively, leaving an intervening sequence of 18 bases. The CDR3, cysteine through phenylalanine, is 15 amino acids long. The retained sequence is limited to the CDR3, 45 bases, with the frame set at the first base. The investigation overall reported the following: The study covered only two mild cases, and larger cohorts including severe cases with pre-infection samples were considered necessary. Clones that contracted from day 15 to 85 showed balanced CD4/CD8 phenotypes, whereas a second wave of clones that expanded from day 15 to 37 leaned towards CD4+. SARS-CoV-2 specificity was not confirmed for the second-wave clones peaking on day 37. Some responding clones were detected in pre-infection memory, suggesting pre-existing cross-reactive memory T cells joined the SARS-CoV-2 response. Contracting CD4+ clones were located mainly in the CM and EM memory subsets, whereas CD8+ clones were found to be enriched in EMRA.

The sequence was obtained from an adult woman who had mild COVID-19 (a few samples of this study predate the infection). The sample titles of this study are shuffled in the database, so cell type and time point are left out; the donor was told from shared clones. What was sequenced was PBMCs or a T cell subset sorted from them (not recorded which). Recombination linked TRBV6-5 to TRBJ2-1, with the D segment possibly TRBD1 or TRBD2, each aligning over 6 bases. The CDR3 sequence is CASSPTVGGPNEQFF. The DNA reads as follows: TGTGCCAGCAGTCCCACGGTGGGGGGCCCGAATGAGCAGTTCTTC.